Presented here are 13 T cell receptor beta chains from one specimen sequenced in a study of blood T cell repertoires in COVID-19. This table comes from immunoSEQ multiplex PCR, and its TCRdb copy is limited to in-frame clones, with some not included. The table records some 91,000 clones, about nine tenths of them present only once. Sample: peripheral blood. The receptors stem from a man in his 60s with acute or convalescent COVID-19.

The chain recombines TRBV5-4 with TRBJ2-1; TRBD1 matches at 7 bases. Per germline, CDR1 SGHNT and CDR2 YYREEE (reference sequence). The junction had 5 bases not matched to a gene; V was cut back by 4 bases and J by 4 bases. The length of the CDR3 is 14 residues. DNA for the CDR3: TGTGCCAGCAGCAGGGGGCTGGTGTACAATGAGCAGTTCTTC. Its protein is CASSRGLVYNEQFF.

The chain couples TRBV5-1 to TRBJ2-1, with 7 bases matching TRBD1. Germline V gives CDR1 SGHRS, CDR2 YFSETQ. Trimming removed 3 bases from V and 12 bases from J; junction bases left unmatched: 6. This CDR3 spans 12 amino acids. Here the CDR3 DNA reads TGCGCCAGCAGCTCTGAACAGGGGCGGCAGTTCTTC. It translates to CASSSEQGRQFF.

V and J are TRBV9 and TRBJ1-6, with a tentative D call TRBD1 (6 bases). CDR3 size: 14 residues. V was trimmed by 0 bases and J by 9 bases, leaving 10 bases between them. Germline assignment: CDR1 SGDLS and CDR2 YYNGEE. The CDR3 is CASSVGTRGSPLHF. The DNA for the CDR3 is TGTGCCAGCAGCGTAGGGACCAGGGGTTCACCCCTCCACTTT.

With respect to this clone: The junction departs from the called germline gene at one end, perhaps through a read error. The chain combines TRBV30 with TRBJ2-2; D is perhaps TRBD1 (5 bases). Germline-derived CDR1 and CDR2 are GTSNPN and SVGIG (reference sequence). The CDR3 extends over 15 amino acids. CDR3 in DNA: TGTGCCTGGAGTGTATCAGGGTCGAACGCCGGGGAGCTGTTTTTT. Its protein is CAWSVSGSNAGELFF.

The chain couples TRBV27 to TRBJ1-5; 7 nucleotides agree with TRBD1. Germline V gene data show CDR1 as MNHEY and CDR2 as SMNVEV (reference sequence). Losses at the gene ends were 3 bases for V and 4 bases for J; bases not matched to a gene: 9. CDR3 length: 16 amino acids. The CDR3 nucleotides read TGTGCCAGCAGTTTCAGAGGGACAGTTAATAATCAGCCCCAGCATTTT. Translated, it gives CASSFRGTVNNQPQHF.

The J gene is TRBJ2-1, the V gene TRBV19; 10 nucleotides match TRBD2. The germline V gene encodes CDR1 LNHDA and CDR2 SQIVND (reference sequence). The CDR3 has 14 amino acids. V gave up 5 bases and J gave up 15 bases; unmatched junction bases: 13. The CDR3: CASSPRGLAGARFF. As DNA, the CDR3 is TGTGCCAGTAGTCCCCGAGGGCTAGCGGGGGCACGGTTCTTC.

DNA for the CDR3: TGTGCCAGCAGCCTCAAGCGGGGGCGGGGGGATCAAGAGACCCAGTACTTC. Amino acids: CASSLKRGRGDQETQYF. This chain links TRBV3-1 (or the pseudogene TRBV3-2) with TRBJ2-5; 8 nucleotides match TRBD2. J gave up 2 bases and V 4 bases, and 12 bases lay outside the gene matches. The germline CDR1 and CDR2 sequences are LGHDT and YNNKEL (reference sequence). This CDR3 has 17 amino acids.

V is TRBV18 and J is TRBJ1-1; D ambiguous. Looked up from germline, CDR1 is KGHSH and CDR2 is LQKENI. Trimming left V 0 bases short and J 1 base short, with 9 bases between. CDR3 length equals 15 residues. The CDR3 loop is CASSPPSTPNTEAFF. CDR3 DNA sequence: TGTGCCAGCTCACCACCGTCGACACCGAACACTGAAGCTTTCTTT.

J is TRBJ1-1 and V is TRBV9, with TRBD1 identical over 9 bases. Trimming removed 4 bases from V and 10 bases from J; junction bases left unmatched: 8. The germline gives CDR1 SGDLS, CDR2 YYNGEE. The CDR3 spans 13 residues. CDR3 protein: CASSLRTGDGAFF. CDR3 coding DNA: TGTGCCAGCAGCCTAAGGACAGGGGACGGAGCTTTCTTT. The variable domain in full, completed from reference TRBV9 and TRBJ1-1, reads DSGVTQTPKHLITATGQRVTLRCSPRSGDLSVYWYQQSLDQGLQFLIQYYNGEERAKGNILERFSAQQFPDLHSELNLSSLELGDSALYFCASSLRTGDGAFFGQGTRLTVV.

The V gene is TRBV19, the J gene TRBJ2-1; the match to TRBD1 covers 7 bases. V dropped 6 bases and J dropped 9; count of bases not matched to a gene: 5. The CDR3 extends over 12 amino acids. From germline, CDR1 is LNHDA and CDR2 SQIVND (reference sequence). The CDR3 protein is CASSPRGSEQFF. In nucleotides, the CDR3 is TGTGCCAGTAGCCCCAGGGGGTCTGAGCAGTTCTTC.

This rearrangement joins TRBV19 to TRBJ1-5, with a possible D match to TRBD1 (5 bases). Deletions cut 4 bases from V and 5 bases from J, with 18 bases between. The length of the CDR3 is 16 residues. CDR1 and CDR2 (germline): LNHDA, SQIVND (reference sequence). The CDR3 is CASSRALGGGYQPQHF. CDR3 DNA sequence: TGTGCCAGTAGTAGAGCCCTCGGCGGGGGTTATCAGCCCCAGCATTTT.

A single count supports this clone. The CDR3 loop reads CASSPLGQDDTEAFF. The CDR3 DNA follows: TGTGCCAGCTCACCACTGGGACAGGATGATACTGAAGCTTTCTTT. J is TRBJ1-1 and V is TRBV18, with 8 bases fitting TRBD1. V gave up 1 base and J gave up 5 bases; unmatched junction bases: 6. CDR3 length: 15 residues. Germline V gene sequence: CDR1 KGHSH, CDR2 LQKENI.

The CDR3 loop is CASSISAGREPQHF. The DNA of the CDR3 is TGTGCCAGTAGTATATCGGCAGGTCGAGAGCCCCAGCATTTT. The chain joins TRBV19 to TRBJ1-5; D unresolved. CDR1 is LNHDA and CDR2 is SQIVND in the germline V gene (reference sequence). V shed 2 bases and J shed 8 bases, with 13 bases lying between them. This CDR3 has 14 amino acids.